This T cell receptor (beta chain) stems from a study of identical twins. TCRdb reprocessed the 5' RACE reads via MiXCR and lists one record per CDR3 protein. The sample contains approximately 600,000 distinct CDR3 sequences, around 7.4% of which appear only once. This clonotype was picked up a small number of times. As the CDR3 is not closed by the conserved phenylalanine or tryptophan, this likely results from a read error. No DNA is shown, since the ends of the CDR3 on it are uncertain; the CDR3 is the one TCRdb lists. The CDR3 adds up to 13 amino acids, both ends counted. Germline lookup yields CDR1 SNHLY and CDR2 FYNNEI. This sample also appeared in a second study, on yellow fever vaccine responses in identical twins.

V and J are TRBV2 and TRBJ2-7; the table's D call, TRBD1, has no DNA check behind it. The specimen sequenced was PBMCs. The TCR comes from a woman between 18 and 29 years old in good health. The chain's CDR3 is CASSVTQEPFSRA.